These T cell receptor beta chains were read from a single sample in a study of siplizumab effects on memory and regulatory T cells. Sequenced by immunoSEQ multiplex PCR; TCRdb stores in-frame clones only, minus some. This table holds 110,000 or so clones, roughly 93% found once. Sequenced: non-Treg CD4+ T cells sorted from blood. These TCRs come from a human donor in good health. Each CDR3 is given with its conserved first and last residue. D genes are given only for firm matches. Clone size is not always given. Where it is, it says once, few, many or a class for expanded clones.

>TRBV7-6|TRBD2|TRBJ2-1|-
TGTGCCAGCAGTAGGCTAGCGGGGGGAGGCTCCTACAATGAGCAGTTCTTC
CASSRLAGGGSYNEQFF
>TRBV6-6|-|TRBJ2-6|-
TGTGCCAGCATGCGAGGCGGGGCCAACGTCCTGACTTTC
CASMRGGANVLTF
>TRBV28|-|TRBJ1-2|-
TGTGCCACCGGAGGAGGAGATAAGGGCTACACCTTC
CATGGGDKGYTF
>TRBV6-5|-|TRBJ1-4|-
TGTGCCAGCAGTTACTCGACAGCAAGGGAAAAACTGTTTTTT
CASSYSTAREKLFF
>TRBV7-3|-|TRBJ1-1|-
TGTGCCAGCAGCTTAAGGGAGAACACTGAAGCTTTCTTT
CASSLRENTEAFF
>TRBV7-2|TRBD1|TRBJ1-3|-
TGTGCCAGCAGCTCCAACTTTCCCGGGACAGGGAGCACCATATATTTT
CASSSNFPGTGSTIYF
>TRBV12-5|TRBD1|TRBJ1-3|-
TGTGCTAGTGGGGTGGGGACAGGGTTTGGAAACACCATATATTTT
CASGVGTGFGNTIYF
>TRBV29-1|-|TRBJ2-7|-
TGCAGCGTCAACCGGGGGGCCGAGCAGTACTTC
CSVNRGAEQYF
>TRBV11-2|-|TRBJ2-7|-
TGTGCCAGCAGCTCCCAAGGGTACGAGCAGTACTTC
CASSSQGYEQYF
>TRBV18|TRBD1|TRBJ2-7|-
TGTGCCAGCTCACCACGAGGGACAGGGAACTACGAGCAGTACTTC
CASSPRGTGNYEQYF
>TRBV7-2|-|TRBJ1-1|-
TGTGCCAGCAGCTTTGGGGGGGCTTTGAACACTGAAGCTTTCTTT
CASSFGGALNTEAFF
>TRBV4-3|-|TRBJ2-7|once
TGCGCCAGCAGCCTTCTCTCAGGGGGGGCCTACGAGCAGTACTTC
CASSLLSGGAYEQYF
>TRBV9|-|TRBJ2-3|-
TGTGCCAGCAGCGGAGCCACAGATACGCAGTATTTT
CASSGATDTQYF
>TRBV19|TRBD1|TRBJ1-2|few
TGTGCCAGTAACTTTCAGGGGGCGGGGTATGGCTACACCTTC
CASNFQGAGYGYTF
>TRBV15|-|TRBJ2-2|-
TGTGCCACCAGCAGAGATGACGGGAACACCGGGGAGCTGTTTTTT
CATSRDDGNTGELFF
>TRBV7-2|-|TRBJ1-1|-
TGTGCCAGCAGCTTAGCGGCAGGGGTGGGCACTGAAGCTTTCTTT
CASSLAAGVGTEAFF
>TRBV10-3|-|TRBJ2-7|-
TGTGCCATCAGTATCTGGATCTACGAGCAGTACTTC
CAISIWIYEQYF
>TRBV5-1|-|TRBJ1-4|-
TGCGCCAGCAGCTTGGCCCAGAGCGAAAAACTGTTTTTT
CASSLAQSEKLFF
>TRBV10-2|TRBD1|TRBJ1-2|-
TGCGCCAGCAGTGACCGAACAGGGGGAAGAGCTAACTATGGCTACACCTTC
CASSDRTGGRANYGYTF
>TRBV10-3|-|TRBJ1-6|few
TGTGCCATCAGTGAGGGAGGAGGAAATTCACCCCTCCACTTT
CAISEGGGNSPLHF
>TRBV6-5|-|TRBJ2-2|-
TGTGCCAGCCGCCTCCGGAGGGGGCCTGACGGGGAGCTGTTTTTT
CASRLRRGPDGELFF
>TRBV12-5|TRBD1|TRBJ1-6|-
TGTGCTAGTGGTTTACATACAGGGGGCAATTCACCCCTCCACTTT
CASGLHTGGNSPLHF
>TRBV30|-|TRBJ1-5|-
TGTGCCTGGAGTCCGACAGATTATCAGCCCCAGCATTTT
CAWSPTDYQPQHF
>TRBV9|-|TRBJ2-1|-
TGTGCCAGCAGCCTTTGGAGTAGCGGTTACAATGAGCAGTTCTTC
CASSLWSSGYNEQFF
>TRBV19|TRBD1|TRBJ1-2|-
TGTGCCAGTAGTACCGGACAGGGAACATATGGCTACACCTTC
CASSTGQGTYGYTF
>TRBV7-2|-|TRBJ1-1|-
TGTGCCAGCAGCCGCCGATCGATAGAGGGGAACACTGAAGCTTTCTTT
CASSRRSIEGNTEAFF
>TRBV30|-|TRBJ1-1|-
TGTGCCTGGAGTGGAGGGAGGGAGGCTGAAGCTTTCTTT
CAWSGGREAEAFF
>TRBV7-2|-|TRBJ2-7|-
TGTGCCAGCAGCCTAGTAACCGAGCAGTACTTC
CASSLVTEQYF
>TRBV18|-|TRBJ2-2|-
TGTGCCAGCTCACCAGGGGGCTTAGACACCGGGGAGCTGTTTTTT
CASSPGGLDTGELFF
>TRBV28|TRBD1|TRBJ2-1|-
TGTGCCAGCAGGGGGACAGGGGATTACAATGAGCAGTTCTTC
CASRGTGDYNEQFF
>TRBV6-4|TRBD1|TRBJ1-5|-
TGTGCCAGCAGTGACATAACAGGGGGCGTCAATCAGCCCCAGCATTTT
CASSDITGGVNQPQHF
>TRBV5-1|TRBD2|TRBJ2-1|-
TGCGCCAGCAGCTTGGCCTCCGGGACTAGCGGGGTCTACAATGAGCAGTTCTTC
CASSLASGTSGVYNEQFF
>TRBV7-2|-|TRBJ1-5|-
TGTGCCAGCAGCTTTGGAGGGGCGGGCAATCAGCCCCAGCATTTT
CASSFGGAGNQPQHF
>TRBV28|-|TRBJ2-5|-
TGTGCCAGCAGGGTTGAGGAGACCCAGTACTTC
CASRVEETQYF
>TRBV25-1|-|TRBJ1-2|-
TGTGCCAGCAGGGGGGGGAGGGGGTTTAACTATGGCTACACCTTC
CASRGGRGFNYGYTF
>TRBV5-4|-|TRBJ2-2|-
TGTGCCAGCTCGCGGGGCTGGAACACCGGGGAGCTGTTTTTT
CASSRGWNTGELFF
>TRBV27|-|TRBJ2-4|-
TGTGCCAGCTCCCGTCTTGGACAGGCCAAAAACATTCAGTACTTC
CASSRLGQAKNIQYF
>TRBV20-1|TRBD1|TRBJ2-7|-
TGCAGTGCGTGGGACAGGGAAGTCCAGTACTTC
CSAWDREVQYF
>TRBV18|TRBD2|TRBJ2-1|-
TGTGCCAGCTCACCACCCCGGACTAGCGGGGACGACAATGAGCAGTTCTTC
CASSPPRTSGDDNEQFF
>TRBV5-1|TRBD2|TRBJ2-3|-
TGCGCCAGCAGCCCCGGGACTAGCGGGGTGGATACGCAGTATTTT
CASSPGTSGVDTQYF
>TRBV5-4|-|TRBJ1-1|-
TGTGCCAGCAGCTTGGGGTGGGTCGCAGGGCGCGCTTTCTTT
CASSLGWVAGRAFF
>TRBV6-1|TRBD1|TRBJ2-1|-
TGTGCCAGCAGCTCGGACAGGGGCTCCTACAATGAGCAGTTCTTC
CASSSDRGSYNEQFF
>TRBV6-6|-|TRBJ2-2|-
TGTGCCAGCAGCGTGACAGGGAACACCGGGGAGCTGTTTTTT
CASSVTGNTGELFF
>TRBV6-5|-|TRBJ2-5|-
TGTGCCAGCAGTTACGTGGCCAGGGTGGGGACCCAGTACTTC
CASSYVARVGTQYF
>TRBV30|TRBD1|TRBJ2-7|-
TGTGCCTGGAGTGCAATCGGGACAGGGGGCAACGAGCAGTACTTC
CAWSAIGTGGNEQYF
>TRBV5-1|TRBD1|TRBJ2-7|-
TGCGCCAGCAGCCTTGGGACAGGGCGCGAGCAGTACTTC
CASSLGTGREQYF
>TRBV7-3|-|TRBJ1-6|-
TGTGCCAGCAGCTTAACGCCGGGAGAATCACCCCTCCACTTT
CASSLTPGESPLHF
>TRBV11-1|TRBD1|TRBJ1-1|few
TGTGCCAGCAGCCGACAGGGGAACACTGAAGCTTTCTTT
CASSRQGNTEAFF
>TRBV5-1|-|TRBJ2-4|once
TGCGCCAGAACCGGCAACTTAGCCAAAAACATTCAGTACTTC
CARTGNLAKNIQYF
>TRBV23-1|-|TRBJ1-2|-
TGCGCCATCCCTCCCACCCCTTATGGCTACACCTTC
CAIPPTPYGYTF
>TRBV28|TRBD2|TRBJ2-1|-
TGTGCCAGCAGGGGGACTAGCGGGGCCTACAATGAGCAGTTCTTC
CASRGTSGAYNEQFF
>TRBV5-4|-|TRBJ1-1|-
TGTGCCAGCAGCTTGGCCTCGAGGAACACTGAAGCTTTCTTT
CASSLASRNTEAFF
>TRBV28|TRBD1|TRBJ1-2|-
TGTGCCAGCAGTGCAGGGGGGGGGAGCAGAGTTGGCTACACCTTC
CASSAGGGSRVGYTF